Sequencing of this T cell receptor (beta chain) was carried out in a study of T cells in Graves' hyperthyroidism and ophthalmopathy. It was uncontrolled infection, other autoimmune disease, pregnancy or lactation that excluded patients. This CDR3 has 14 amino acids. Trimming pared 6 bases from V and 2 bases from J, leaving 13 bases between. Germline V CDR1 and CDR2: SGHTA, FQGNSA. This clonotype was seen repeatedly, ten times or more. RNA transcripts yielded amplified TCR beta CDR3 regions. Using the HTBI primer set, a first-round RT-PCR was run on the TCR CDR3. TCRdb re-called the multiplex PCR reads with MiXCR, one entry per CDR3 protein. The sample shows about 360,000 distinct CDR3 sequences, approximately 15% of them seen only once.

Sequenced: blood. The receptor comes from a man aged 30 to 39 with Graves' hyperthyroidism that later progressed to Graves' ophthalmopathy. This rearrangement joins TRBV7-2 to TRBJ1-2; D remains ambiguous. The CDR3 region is CASRNRKRNYGYTF. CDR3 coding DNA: TGTGCCAGCAGAAACCGAAAGCGCAACTATGGCTACACCTTC.